The present TCR beta chain was sequenced within a study of blood T cell repertoires in COVID-19. Overall study context: T cells, B-cell-depleted T cells, or PBMCs provided the cDNA or gDNA that served as material.

Assay: immunoSEQ multiplex PCR; the TCRdb copy retains only in-frame clones and omits some. The data show more than 300,000 clones, 90% to 95% seen once. CDR1 and CDR2 (germline): SEHNR, FQNEAQ (reference sequence). Trimming cost V 4 bases and J 3 bases, with 16 bases left between them. The CDR3 has 15 amino acids. Exposed participants came across a COVID-19 case within 2 weeks before study entry. The sequence was obtained from a woman aged 25-40 years who had been exposed to COVID-19. The chain links TRBV7-9 to TRBJ2-7; a weak D match, TRBD2 (5 bases). The sequencing input was PBMCs or T cells enriched from blood (not recorded which). CDR3 in amino acids: CASSSEGRPGYEQYF. The CDR3 DNA reads TGTGCCAGCAGCTCCGAGGGCAGACCGGGCTACGAGCAGTACTTC.